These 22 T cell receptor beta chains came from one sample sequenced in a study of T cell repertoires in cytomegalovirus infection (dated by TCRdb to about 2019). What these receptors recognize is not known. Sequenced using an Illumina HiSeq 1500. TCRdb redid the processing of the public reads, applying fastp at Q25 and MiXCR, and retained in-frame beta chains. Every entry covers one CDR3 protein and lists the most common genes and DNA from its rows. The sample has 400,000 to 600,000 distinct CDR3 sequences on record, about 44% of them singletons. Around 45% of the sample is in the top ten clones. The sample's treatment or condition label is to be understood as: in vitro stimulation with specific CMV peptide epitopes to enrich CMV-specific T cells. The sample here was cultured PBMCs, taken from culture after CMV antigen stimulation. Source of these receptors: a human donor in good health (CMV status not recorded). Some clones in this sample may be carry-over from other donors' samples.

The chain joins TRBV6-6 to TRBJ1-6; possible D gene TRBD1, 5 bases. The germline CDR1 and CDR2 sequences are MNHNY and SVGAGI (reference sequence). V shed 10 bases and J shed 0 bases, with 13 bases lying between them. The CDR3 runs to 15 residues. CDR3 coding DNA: TGTGCCACCGGGGGGGAGAGCTCCTATAATTCACCCCTCCACTTT. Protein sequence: CATGGESSYNSPLHF.

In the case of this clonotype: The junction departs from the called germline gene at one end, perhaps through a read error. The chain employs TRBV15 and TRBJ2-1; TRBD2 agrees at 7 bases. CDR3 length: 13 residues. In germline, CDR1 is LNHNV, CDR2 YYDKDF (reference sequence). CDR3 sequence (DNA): TGTGCCACCAGTAGAGTTGCGGGGGATGAGCAGTTCTTC. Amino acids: CATSRVAGDEQFF. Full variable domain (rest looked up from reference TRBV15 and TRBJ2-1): DAMVIQNPRYQVTQFGKPVTLSCSQTLNHNVMYWYQQKSSQAPKLLFHYYDKDFNNEADTPDNFQSRRPNTSFCFLDIRSPGLGDTAMYLCATSRVAGDEQFFGPGTRLTVL.

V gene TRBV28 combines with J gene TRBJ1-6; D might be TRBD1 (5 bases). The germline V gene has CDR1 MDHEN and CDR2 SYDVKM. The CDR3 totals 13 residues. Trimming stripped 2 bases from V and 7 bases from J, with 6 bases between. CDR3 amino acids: CASSLRTNSPLHF. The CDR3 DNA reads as TGTGCCAGCAGTTTAAGGACAAATTCACCCCTCCACTTT.

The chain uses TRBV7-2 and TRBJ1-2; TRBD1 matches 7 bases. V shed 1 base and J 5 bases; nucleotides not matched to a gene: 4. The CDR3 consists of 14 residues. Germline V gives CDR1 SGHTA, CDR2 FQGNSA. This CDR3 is CASSLVAGGYGYTF. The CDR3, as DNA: TGTGCCAGCAGCTTAGTTGCAGGGGGGTATGGCTACACCTTC. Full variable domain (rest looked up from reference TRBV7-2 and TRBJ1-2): GAGVSQSPSNKVTEKGKDVELRCDPISGHTALYWYRQSLGQGLEFLIYFQGNSAPDKSGLPSDRFSAERTGGSVSTLTIQRTQQEDSAVYLCASSLVAGGYGYTFGSGTRLTVV.

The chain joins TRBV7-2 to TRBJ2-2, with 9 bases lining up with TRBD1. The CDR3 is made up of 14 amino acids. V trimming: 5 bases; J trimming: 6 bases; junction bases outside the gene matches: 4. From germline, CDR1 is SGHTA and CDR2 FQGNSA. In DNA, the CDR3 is TGTGCCAGCAGCCAAGACAGGGGGGCCGGGGAGCTGTTTTTT. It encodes CASSQDRGAGELFF.

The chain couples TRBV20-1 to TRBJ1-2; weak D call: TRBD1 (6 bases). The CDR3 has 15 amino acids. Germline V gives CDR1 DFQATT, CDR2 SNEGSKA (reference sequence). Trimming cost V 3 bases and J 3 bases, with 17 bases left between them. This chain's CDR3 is CSASLGGANHYGYTF. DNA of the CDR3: TGCAGTGCTAGTTTGGGGGGCGCGAATCACTATGGCTACACCTTC.

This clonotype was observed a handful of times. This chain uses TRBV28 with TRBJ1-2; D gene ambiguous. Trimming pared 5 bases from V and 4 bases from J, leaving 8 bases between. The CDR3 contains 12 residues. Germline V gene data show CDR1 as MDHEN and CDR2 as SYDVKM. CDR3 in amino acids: CASSPPGYGYTF. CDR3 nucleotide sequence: TGTGCCAGCAGTCCCCCGGGCTATGGCTACACCTTC.

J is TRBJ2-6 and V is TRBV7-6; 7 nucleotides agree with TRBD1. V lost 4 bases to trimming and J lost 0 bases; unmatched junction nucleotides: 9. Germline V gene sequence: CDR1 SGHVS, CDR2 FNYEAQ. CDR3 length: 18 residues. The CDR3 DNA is TGTGCCAGCAGCTCTACTGGACAGGCTGGCTCTGGGGCCAACGTCCTGACTTTC. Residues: CASSSTGQAGSGANVLTF.

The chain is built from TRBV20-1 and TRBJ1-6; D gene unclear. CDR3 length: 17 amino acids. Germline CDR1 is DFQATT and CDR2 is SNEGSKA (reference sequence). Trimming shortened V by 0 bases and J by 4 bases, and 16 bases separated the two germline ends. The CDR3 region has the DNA TGCAGTGCTAGAGATGTTGGGGAACTAATATATAATTCACCCCTCCACTTT. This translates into CSARDVGELIYNSPLHF.

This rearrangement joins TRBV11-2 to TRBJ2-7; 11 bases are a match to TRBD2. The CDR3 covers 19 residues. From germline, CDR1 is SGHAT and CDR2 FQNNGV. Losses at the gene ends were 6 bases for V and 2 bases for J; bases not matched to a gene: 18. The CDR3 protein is CASRSSGTSGSTSPYEQYF. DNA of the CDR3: TGTGCCAGCAGATCGTCCGGAACTAGCGGGAGTACGAGCCCCTACGAGCAGTACTTC.

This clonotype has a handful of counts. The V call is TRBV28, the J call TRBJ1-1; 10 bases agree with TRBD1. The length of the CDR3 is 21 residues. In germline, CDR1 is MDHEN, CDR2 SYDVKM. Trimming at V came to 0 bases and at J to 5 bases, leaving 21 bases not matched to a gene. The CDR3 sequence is CASSLWDYRGQGSKKGTEAFF. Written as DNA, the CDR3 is TGTGCCAGCAGTTTATGGGATTATCGGGGACAGGGGTCTAAAAAGGGAACTGAAGCTTTCTTT. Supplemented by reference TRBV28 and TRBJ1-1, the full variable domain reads DVKVTQSSRYLVKRTGEKVFLECVQDMDHENMFWYRQDPGLGLRLIYFSYDVKMKEKGDIPEGYSVSREKKERFSLILESASTNQTSMYLCASSLWDYRGQGSKKGTEAFFGQGTRLTVV.

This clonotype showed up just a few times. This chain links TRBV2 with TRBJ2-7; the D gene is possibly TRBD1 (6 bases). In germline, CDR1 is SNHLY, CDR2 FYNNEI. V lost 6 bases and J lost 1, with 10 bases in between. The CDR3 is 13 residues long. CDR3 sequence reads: CASRDDRSYEQYF. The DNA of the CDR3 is TGTGCCAGCAGAGACGACAGGTCCTACGAGCAGTACTTC. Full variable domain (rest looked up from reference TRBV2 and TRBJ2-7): EPEVTQTPSHQVTQMGQEVILRCVPISNHLYFYWYRQILGQKVEFLVSFYNNEISEKSEIFDDQFSVERPDGSNFTLKIRSTKLEDSAMYFCASRDDRSYEQYFGPGTRLTVT.

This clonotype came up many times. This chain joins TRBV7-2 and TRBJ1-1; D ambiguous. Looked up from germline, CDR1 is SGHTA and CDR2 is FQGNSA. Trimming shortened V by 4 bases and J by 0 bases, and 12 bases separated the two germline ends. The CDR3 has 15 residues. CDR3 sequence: CASSSLGGLNTEAFF. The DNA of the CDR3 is TGTGCCAGCAGCTCGTTGGGAGGACTGAACACTGAAGCTTTCTTT.

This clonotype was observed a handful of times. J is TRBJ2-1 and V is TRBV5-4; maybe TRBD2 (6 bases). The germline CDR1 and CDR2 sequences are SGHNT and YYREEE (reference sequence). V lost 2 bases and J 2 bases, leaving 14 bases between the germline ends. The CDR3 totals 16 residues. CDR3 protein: CASSFVRDLTYNEQFF. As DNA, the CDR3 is TGTGCCAGCAGCTTCGTAAGGGACTTGACCTACAATGAGCAGTTCTTC.

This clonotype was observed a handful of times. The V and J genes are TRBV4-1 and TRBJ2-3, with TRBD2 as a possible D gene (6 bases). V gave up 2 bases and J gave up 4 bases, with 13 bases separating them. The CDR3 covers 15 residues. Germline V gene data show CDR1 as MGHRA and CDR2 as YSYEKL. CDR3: CASSQTKTGADTQYF. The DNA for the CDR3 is TGCGCCAGCAGCCAAACTAAAACGGGGGCAGATACGCAGTATTTT.

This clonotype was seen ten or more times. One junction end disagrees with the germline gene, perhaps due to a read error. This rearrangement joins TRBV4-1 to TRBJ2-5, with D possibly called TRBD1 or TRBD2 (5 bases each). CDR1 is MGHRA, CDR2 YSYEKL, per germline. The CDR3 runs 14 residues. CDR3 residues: CASSPGQLQETQYF. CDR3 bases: TGTGCCAGCAGCCCGGGGCAACTTCAAGAGACCCAGTACTTC.

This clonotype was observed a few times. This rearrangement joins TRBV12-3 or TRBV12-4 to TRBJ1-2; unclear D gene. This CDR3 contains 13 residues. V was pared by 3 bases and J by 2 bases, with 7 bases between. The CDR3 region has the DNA TGTGCCAGCAGTTTTAGCGGGAACTATGGCTACACCTTC. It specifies CASSFSGNYGYTF.

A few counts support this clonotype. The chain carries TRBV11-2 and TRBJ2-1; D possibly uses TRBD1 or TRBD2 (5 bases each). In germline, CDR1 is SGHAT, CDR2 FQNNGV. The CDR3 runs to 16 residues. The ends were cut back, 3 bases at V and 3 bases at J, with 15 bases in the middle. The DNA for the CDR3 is TGTGCCAGCAGCTTCCGGGGCTCCAACCTCTACAATGAGCAGTTCTTC. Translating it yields CASSFRGSNLYNEQFF.

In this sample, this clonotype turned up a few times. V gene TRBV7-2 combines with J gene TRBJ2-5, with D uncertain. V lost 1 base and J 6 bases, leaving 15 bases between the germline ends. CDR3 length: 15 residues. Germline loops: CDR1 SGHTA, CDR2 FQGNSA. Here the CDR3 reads CASSLGGGVGKTQYF. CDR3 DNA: TGTGCCAGCAGCTTAGGGGGTGGGGTAGGAAAGACCCAGTACTTC.

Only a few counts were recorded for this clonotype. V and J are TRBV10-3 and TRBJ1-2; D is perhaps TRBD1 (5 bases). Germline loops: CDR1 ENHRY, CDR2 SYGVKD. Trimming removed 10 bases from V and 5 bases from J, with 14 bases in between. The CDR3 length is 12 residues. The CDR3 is CATAGGIYGYTF. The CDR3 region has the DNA TGTGCCACGGCCGGGGGGATATATGGCTACACCTTC.

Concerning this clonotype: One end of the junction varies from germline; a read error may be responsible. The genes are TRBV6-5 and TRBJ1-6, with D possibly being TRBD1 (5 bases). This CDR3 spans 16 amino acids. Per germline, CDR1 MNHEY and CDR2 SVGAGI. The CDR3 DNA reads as TGTGCCAGCAGCAGAGGGGCGAGCTCCTATACTTCACCCCTCCACTTT. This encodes CASSRGASSYTSPLHF.

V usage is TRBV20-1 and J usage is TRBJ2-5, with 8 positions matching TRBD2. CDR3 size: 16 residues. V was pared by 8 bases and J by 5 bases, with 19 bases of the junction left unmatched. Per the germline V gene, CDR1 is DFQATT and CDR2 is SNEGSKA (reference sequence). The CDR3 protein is CSTFGAGGGSRETQYF. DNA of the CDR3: TGCAGTACCTTCGGGGCGGGCGGGGGGTCCCGGGAGACCCAGTACTTC.